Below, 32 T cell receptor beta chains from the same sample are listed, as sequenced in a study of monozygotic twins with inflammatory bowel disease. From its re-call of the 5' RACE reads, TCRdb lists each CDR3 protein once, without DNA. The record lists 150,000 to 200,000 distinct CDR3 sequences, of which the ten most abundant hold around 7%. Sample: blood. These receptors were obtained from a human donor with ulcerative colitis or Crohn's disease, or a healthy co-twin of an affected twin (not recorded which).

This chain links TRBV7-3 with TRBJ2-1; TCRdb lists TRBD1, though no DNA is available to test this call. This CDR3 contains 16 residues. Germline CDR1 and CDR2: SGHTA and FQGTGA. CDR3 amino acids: CASSPGGLRVNNEQFF.

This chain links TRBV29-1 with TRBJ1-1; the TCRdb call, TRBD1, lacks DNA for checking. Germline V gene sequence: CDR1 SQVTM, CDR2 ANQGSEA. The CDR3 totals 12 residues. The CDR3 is CSALQGRTEAFF.

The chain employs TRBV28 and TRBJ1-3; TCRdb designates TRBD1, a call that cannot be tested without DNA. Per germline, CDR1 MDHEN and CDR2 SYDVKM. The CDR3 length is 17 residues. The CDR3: CASNPHRGVLAGNTIYF.

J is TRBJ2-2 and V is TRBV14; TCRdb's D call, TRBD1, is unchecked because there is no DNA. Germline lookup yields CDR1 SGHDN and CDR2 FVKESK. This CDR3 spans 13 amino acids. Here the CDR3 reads CATTGSGTGELFF.

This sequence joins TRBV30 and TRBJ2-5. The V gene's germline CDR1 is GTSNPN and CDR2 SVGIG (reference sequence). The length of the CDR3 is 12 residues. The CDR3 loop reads CAWSVGQETQYF.

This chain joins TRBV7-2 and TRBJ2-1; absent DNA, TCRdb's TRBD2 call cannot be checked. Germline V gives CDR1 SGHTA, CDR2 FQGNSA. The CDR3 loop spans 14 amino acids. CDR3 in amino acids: CASSLEVRGGEQFF.

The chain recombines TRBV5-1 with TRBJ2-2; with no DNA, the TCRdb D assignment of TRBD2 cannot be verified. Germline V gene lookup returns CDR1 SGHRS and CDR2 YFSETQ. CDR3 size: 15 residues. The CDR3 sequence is CASSSAGRNTGELFF.

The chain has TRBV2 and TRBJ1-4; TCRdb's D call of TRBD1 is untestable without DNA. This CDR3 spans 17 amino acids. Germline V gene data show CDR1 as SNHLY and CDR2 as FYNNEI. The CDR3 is CASSTGQGALLSEKLFF. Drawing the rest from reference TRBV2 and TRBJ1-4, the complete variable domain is EPEVTQTPSHQVTQMGQEVILRCVPISNHLYFYWYRQILGQKVEFLVSFYNNEISEKSEIFDDQFSVERPDGSNFTLKIRSTKLEDSAMYFCASSTGQGALLSEKLFFGSGTQLSVL.

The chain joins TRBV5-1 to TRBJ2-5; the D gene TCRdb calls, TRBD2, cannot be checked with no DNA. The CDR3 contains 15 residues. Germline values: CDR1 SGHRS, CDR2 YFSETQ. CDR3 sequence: CASSLIGTSGETQYF.

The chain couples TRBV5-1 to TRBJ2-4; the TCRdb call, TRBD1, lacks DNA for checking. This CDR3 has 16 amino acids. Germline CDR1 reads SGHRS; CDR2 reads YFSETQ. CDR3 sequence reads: CASSRLTGVGGNIQYF.

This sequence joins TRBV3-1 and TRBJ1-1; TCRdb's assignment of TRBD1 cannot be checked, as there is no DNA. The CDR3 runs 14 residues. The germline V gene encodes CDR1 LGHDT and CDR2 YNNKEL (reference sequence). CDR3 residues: CASSPRDLNTEAFF.

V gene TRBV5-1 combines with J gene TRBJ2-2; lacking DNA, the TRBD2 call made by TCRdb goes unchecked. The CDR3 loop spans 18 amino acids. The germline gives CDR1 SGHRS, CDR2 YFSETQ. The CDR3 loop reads CASSSFPSTSGTTGELFF.

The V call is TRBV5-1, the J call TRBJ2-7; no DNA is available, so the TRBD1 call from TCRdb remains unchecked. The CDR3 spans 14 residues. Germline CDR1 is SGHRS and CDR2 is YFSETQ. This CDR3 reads CASSPRGSHYEQYF.

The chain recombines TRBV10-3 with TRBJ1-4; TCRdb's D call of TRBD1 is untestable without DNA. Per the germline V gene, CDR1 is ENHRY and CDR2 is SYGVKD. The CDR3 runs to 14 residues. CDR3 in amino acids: CAISGAGANEKLFF.

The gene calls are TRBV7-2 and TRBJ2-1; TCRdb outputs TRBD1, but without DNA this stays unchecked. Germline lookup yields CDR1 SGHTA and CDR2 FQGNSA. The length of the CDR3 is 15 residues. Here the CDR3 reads CASSPRQGAQDEQFF.

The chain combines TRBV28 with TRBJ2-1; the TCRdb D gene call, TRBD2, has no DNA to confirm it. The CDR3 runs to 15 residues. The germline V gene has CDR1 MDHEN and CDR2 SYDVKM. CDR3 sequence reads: CASKASGLAERRQFF.

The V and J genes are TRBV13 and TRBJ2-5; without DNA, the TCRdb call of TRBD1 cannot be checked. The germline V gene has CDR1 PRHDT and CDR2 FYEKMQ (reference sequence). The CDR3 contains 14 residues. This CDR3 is CASSVRGREETQYF. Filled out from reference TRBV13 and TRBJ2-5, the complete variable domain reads AAGVIQSPRHLIKEKRETATLKCYPIPRHDTVYWYQQGPGQDPQFLISFYEKMQSDKGSIPDRFSAQQFSDYHSELNMSSLELGDSALYFCASSVRGREETQYFGPGTRLLVL.

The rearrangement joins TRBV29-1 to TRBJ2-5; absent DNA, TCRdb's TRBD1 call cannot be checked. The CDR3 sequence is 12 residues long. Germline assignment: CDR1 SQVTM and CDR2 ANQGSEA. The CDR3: CSVGRPQETQYF.

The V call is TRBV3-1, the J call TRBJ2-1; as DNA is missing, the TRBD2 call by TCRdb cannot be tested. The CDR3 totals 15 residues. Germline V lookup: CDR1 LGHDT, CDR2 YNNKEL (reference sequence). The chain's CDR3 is CASSQDRGLYNEQFF.

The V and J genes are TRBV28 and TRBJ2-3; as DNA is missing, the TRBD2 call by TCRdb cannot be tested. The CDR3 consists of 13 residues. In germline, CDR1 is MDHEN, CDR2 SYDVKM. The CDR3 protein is CASTVRGTDTQYF.

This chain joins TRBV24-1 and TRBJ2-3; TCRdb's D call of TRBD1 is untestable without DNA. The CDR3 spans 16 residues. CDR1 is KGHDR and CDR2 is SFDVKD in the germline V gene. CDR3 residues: CATSEMDRGSTDTQYF.

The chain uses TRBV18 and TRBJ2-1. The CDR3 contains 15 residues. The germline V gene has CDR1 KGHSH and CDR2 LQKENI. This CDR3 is CASSPALTGYNEQFF. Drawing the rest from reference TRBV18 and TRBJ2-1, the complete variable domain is NAGVMQNPRHLVRRRGQEARLRCSPMKGHSHVYWYRQLPEEGLKFMVYLQKENIIDESGMPKERFSAEFPKEGPSILRIQQVVRGDSAAYFCASSPALTGYNEQFFGPGTRLTVL.

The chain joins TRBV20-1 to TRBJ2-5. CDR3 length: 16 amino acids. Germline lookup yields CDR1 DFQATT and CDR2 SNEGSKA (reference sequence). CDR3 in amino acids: CSARDINFLGRGTQYF.

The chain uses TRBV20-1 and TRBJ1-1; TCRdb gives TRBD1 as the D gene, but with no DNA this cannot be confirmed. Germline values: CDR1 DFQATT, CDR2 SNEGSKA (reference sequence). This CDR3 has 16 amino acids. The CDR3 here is CSARDIQGVMNTEAFF.

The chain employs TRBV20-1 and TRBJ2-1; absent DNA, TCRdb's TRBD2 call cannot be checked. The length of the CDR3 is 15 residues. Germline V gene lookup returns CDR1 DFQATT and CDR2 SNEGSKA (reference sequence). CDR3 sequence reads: CSATTGTTLHNEQFF.

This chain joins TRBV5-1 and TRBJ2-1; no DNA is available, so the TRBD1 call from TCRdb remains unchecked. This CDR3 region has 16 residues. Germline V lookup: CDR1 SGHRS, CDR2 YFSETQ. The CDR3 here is CASSEIPGQGLNEQFF. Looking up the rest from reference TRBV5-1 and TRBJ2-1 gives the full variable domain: KAGVTQTPRYLIKTRGQQVTLSCSPISGHRSVSWYQQTPGQGLQFLFEYFSETQRNKGNFPGRFSGRQFSNSRSEMNVSTLELGDSALYLCASSEIPGQGLNEQFFGPGTRLTVL.

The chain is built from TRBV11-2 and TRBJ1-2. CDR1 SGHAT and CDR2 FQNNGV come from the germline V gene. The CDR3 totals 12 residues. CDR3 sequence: CASSLGALGYTF.

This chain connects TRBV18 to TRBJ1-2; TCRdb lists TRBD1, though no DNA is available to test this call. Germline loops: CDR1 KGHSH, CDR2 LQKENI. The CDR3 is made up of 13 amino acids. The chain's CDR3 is CASSPVQGHGYTF.

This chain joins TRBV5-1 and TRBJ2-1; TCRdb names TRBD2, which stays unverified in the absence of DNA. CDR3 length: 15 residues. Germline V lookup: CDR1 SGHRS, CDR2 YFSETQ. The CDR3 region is CASNQGLAAYNEQFF.

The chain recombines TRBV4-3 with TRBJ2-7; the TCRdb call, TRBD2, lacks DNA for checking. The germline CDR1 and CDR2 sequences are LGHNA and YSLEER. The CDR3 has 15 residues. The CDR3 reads CASSQDRALPYEQYF.

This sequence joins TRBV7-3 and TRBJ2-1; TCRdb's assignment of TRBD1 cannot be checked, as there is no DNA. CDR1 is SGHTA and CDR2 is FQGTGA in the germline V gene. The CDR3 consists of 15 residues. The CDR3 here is CASSLTFGNRDEQFF. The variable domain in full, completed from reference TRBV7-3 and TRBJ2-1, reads GAGVSQTPSNKVTEKGKYVELRCDPISGHTALYWYRQSLGQGPEFLIYFQGTGAADDSGLPNDRFFAVRPEGSVSTLKIQRTERGDSAVYLCASSLTFGNRDEQFFGPGTRLTVL.

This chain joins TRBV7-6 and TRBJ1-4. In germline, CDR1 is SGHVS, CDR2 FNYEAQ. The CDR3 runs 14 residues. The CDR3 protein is CASSLGTAGEKLFF.